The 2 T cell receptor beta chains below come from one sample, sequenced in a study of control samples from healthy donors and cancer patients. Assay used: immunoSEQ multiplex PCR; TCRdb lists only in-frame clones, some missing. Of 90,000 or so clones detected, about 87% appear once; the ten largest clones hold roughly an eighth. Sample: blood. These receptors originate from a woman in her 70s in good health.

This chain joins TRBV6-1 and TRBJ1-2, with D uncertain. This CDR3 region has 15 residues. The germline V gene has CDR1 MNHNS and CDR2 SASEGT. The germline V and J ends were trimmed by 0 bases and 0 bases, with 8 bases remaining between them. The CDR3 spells CASSEAEPPNYGYTF. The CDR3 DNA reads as TGTGCCAGCAGTGAAGCGGAACCTCCTAACTATGGCTACACCTTC.

The CDR3 loop is CASSEATGFWDSGNTIYF. DNA for the CDR3: TGTGCCAGCAGTGAAGCCACAGGGTTCTGGGACTCTGGAAACACCATATATTTT. The gene calls are TRBV6-1 and TRBJ1-3, with TRBD1 as a possible D gene (6 bases). This CDR3 region has 18 residues. From germline, CDR1 is MNHNS and CDR2 SASEGT. Trimming left V 0 bases short and J 0 bases short, with 15 bases between.